Sequencing of this T cell receptor (beta chain) was carried out in a study of identical twins. Study-wide points: Insertions ran lower in abundant cord blood beta clonotypes, though not in memory repertoires. Researchers reported weaker excess twin sharing in beta out-of-frame sequences. The study found that models underestimated out-of-frame TCR alpha sharing in monozygotic twins.

A few counts support this clonotype. Its antigen is as yet unknown. cDNA molecules carried unique molecular identifiers, and template switching added a universal primer site. A single record per CDR3 protein comes from TCRdb applying MiXCR to the 5' RACE reads. The sample includes some 1,600,000 distinct CDR3 sequences, less than 40% of them seen just once. The trim removed 6 bases at V and 7 bases at J, leaving 11 bases unmatched. Germline-derived CDR1 and CDR2 are ENHRY and SYGVKD. The CDR3 is made up of 16 amino acids. J is TRBJ2-1 and V is TRBV10-3, with 11 bases lining up with TRBD2. The sequenced sample consisted of cord blood. This TCR came from a newborn girl in good health. CDR3 sequence: CAISPASGGFINEQFF. The CDR3, as DNA: TGTGCCATCAGCCCTGCTAGCGGGGGGTTCATAAATGAGCAGTTCTTC.